The source of this T cell receptor beta chain is a study of blood T cells in healthy people across ages. Concerning this clonotype: Its antigen is not known.

A second PCR of 7 to 11 cycles used a sample-barcoded 5' primer and a J-beta primer mix. In TCRdb, the 5' RACE reads were re-called with MiXCR into one record per CDR3 protein. Of roughly 700,000 distinct CDR3 sequences in the sample, over 45% were seen once. Study results and limitations: Per million T cells, TCR beta diversity dropped roughly linearly as age increased.

The germline CDR1 and CDR2 sequences are SGHNT and YYREEE (reference sequence). This CDR3 has 13 amino acids. The ends were cut back, 2 bases at V and 11 bases at J, with 16 bases in the middle. The V call is TRBV5-4, the J call TRBJ2-5; D unclear. The sample consisted of blood. The clonotype comes from a woman aged 55-69 years in good health. The CDR3 region is CASSFDINNEQYF. The DNA for the CDR3 is TGTGCCAGCAGCTTTGACATAAACAATGAGCAGTACTTC.